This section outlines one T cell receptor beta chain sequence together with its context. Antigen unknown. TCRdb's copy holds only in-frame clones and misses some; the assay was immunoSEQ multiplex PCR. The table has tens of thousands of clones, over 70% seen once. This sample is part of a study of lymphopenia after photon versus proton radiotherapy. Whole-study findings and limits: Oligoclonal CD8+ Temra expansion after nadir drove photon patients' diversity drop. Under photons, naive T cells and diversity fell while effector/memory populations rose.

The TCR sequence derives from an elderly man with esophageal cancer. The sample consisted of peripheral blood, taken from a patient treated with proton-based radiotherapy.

Here the CDR3 reads CASSLTTRETQYF. The CDR3 nucleotides read TGTGCCAGCAGCTTGACGACGAGGGAGACCCAGTACTTC. This chain uses TRBV5-5 with TRBJ2-5; no definite D call. CDR3 length: 13 residues. V was shortened by 1 base and J by 5 bases, with 9 bases between the two germline ends. The V gene's germline CDR1 is SGHKS and CDR2 YYEKEE (reference sequence).